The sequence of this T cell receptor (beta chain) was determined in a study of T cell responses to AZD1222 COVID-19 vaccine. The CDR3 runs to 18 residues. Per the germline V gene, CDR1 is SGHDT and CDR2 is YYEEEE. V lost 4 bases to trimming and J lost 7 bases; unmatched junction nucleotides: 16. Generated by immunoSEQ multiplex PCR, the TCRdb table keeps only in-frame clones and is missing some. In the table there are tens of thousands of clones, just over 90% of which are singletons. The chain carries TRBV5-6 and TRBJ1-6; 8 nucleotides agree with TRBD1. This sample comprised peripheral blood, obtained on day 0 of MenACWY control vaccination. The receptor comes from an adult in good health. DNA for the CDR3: TGTGCCAGCAGCCAATATCCGTTGACAGGGGAGGGGAATTCACCCCTCCACTTT. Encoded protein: CASSQYPLTGEGNSPLHF.